The TCR beta chain described here comes from a study of siplizumab effects on memory and regulatory T cells. Study-wide results and caveats: Only a minority of proliferating CD4+ or CD8+ clones had an assignable naive or memory phenotype, with roughly 75-95% lacking one. In unstimulated cells, naive T cells appeared more diverse than memory T cells and seemed major alloresponse contributors.

Profiled with immunoSEQ multiplex PCR; TCRdb holds only in-frame clones, not every one. The sample yields 62,000 or so clones, around 78% seen once. CDR1 and CDR2 (germline): LNHDA, SQIVND (reference sequence). V shed 4 bases and J shed 3 bases, with 19 bases lying between them. This CDR3 contains 17 residues. Sequences were generated from unstimulated naive, memory, effector memory and TEMRA subsets in a few donor pairs. Concerning this clone: Its antigen is not known.

The chain carries TRBV19 and TRBJ1-5; a weak D match, TRBD1 (5 bases). The sample comprised memory CD4+ T cells sorted from blood. This TCR was recovered from a human donor in good health. Here the CDR3 reads CASSNNWDGGANQPQHF. The CDR3 nucleotides read TGTGCCAGTAGTAACAACTGGGACGGCGGGGCCAATCAGCCCCAGCATTTT.